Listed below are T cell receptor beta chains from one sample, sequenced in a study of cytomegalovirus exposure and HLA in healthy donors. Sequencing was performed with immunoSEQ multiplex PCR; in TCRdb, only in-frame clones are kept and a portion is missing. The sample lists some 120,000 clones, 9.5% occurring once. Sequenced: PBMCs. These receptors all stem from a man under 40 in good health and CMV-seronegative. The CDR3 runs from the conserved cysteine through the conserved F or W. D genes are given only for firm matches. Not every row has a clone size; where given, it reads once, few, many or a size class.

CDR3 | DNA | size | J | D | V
CASSLSGVGYNEQFF | TGTGCCAGCAGCTTAAGCGGGGTAGGCTACAATGAGCAGTTCTTC | few | TRBJ2-1 | TRBD2 | TRBV7-2
CASSLDRTANYGYTF | TGTGCCAGCAGCTTAGATAGGACAGCTAACTATGGCTACACCTTC | - | TRBJ1-2 | - | TRBV11-2
CASGLKFNRTYEQYF | TGTGCTAGTGGTTTGAAGTTTAACAGGACCTACGAGCAGTACTTC | few | TRBJ2-7 | - | TRBV12-5
CASSVEEYYEQYF | TGTGCCAGCAGCGTGGAGGAATACTACGAGCAGTACTTC | - | TRBJ2-7 | - | TRBV28
CASSLIGGTNTGELFF | TGTGCCAGCAGCTTGATAGGGGGCACTAACACCGGGGAGCTGTTTTTT | few | TRBJ2-2 | TRBD1 | TRBV5-6
CASSSGTLTRTGNGETQYF | TGTGCCAGCAGCTCAGGTACCCTCACTCGGACAGGGAACGGGGAGACCCAGTACTTC | few | TRBJ2-5 | TRBD1 | TRBV11-2
CASSMGQGNEQFF | TGTGCCAGTAGTATGGGTCAGGGGAATGAGCAGTTCTTC | - | TRBJ2-1 | - | TRBV19
CAWTHPAAGGDQPQHF | TGTGCCTGGACGCACCCCGCGGCGGGAGGGGATCAGCCCCAGCATTTT | few | TRBJ1-5 | - | TRBV30
CASSTPRIGEGLGTDTQYF | TGTGCCAGTAGTACACCCCGGATTGGCGAGGGCCTGGGCACAGATACGCAGTATTTT | few | TRBJ2-3 | - | TRBV19
CAWSENGQTTNQPQHF | TGTGCCTGGAGTGAAAACGGACAGACCACCAATCAGCCCCAGCATTTT | few | TRBJ1-5 | - | TRBV30
CASTRTGQGYYEQYF | TGTGCCAGCACCCGAACGGGACAGGGCTACTACGAGCAGTACTTC | - | TRBJ2-7 | TRBD1 | TRBV2
CASSLGQKNTGELFF | TGTGCCAGCTCACTCGGACAGAAGAACACCGGGGAGCTGTTTTTT | - | TRBJ2-2 | - | TRBV18
CASRRTSGRMNTQYF | TGTGCCAGCAGGCGGACTAGCGGGAGGATGAATACGCAGTATTTT | few | TRBJ2-3 | TRBD2 | TRBV28
CASSEGVKDGTWETQYF | TGTGCCAGCAGCGAGGGGGTAAAGGACGGTACTTGGGAGACCCAGTACTTC | once | TRBJ2-5 | - | TRBV9
CASSSGMSSYEQYF | TGTGCCAGCAGCTCGGGGATGAGCTCCTACGAGCAGTACTTC | few | TRBJ2-7 | - | TRBV5-4
CASSPDRAYSYEQYF | TGTGCCAGCAGTCCGGACAGGGCGTACTCCTACGAGCAGTACTTC | few | TRBJ2-7 | TRBD1 | TRBV27
CASSSPGARGQETQYF | TGTGCCAGCAGCTCCCCTGGGGCGAGGGGGCAAGAGACCCAGTACTTC | - | TRBJ2-5 | - | TRBV11-2
CASSLPSINEQFF | TGCGCCAGCAGCCTCCCTAGTATTAATGAGCAGTTCTTC | few | TRBJ2-1 | - | TRBV4-1
CSARTAYEQYF | TGCAGTGCTCGGACAGCCTACGAGCAGTACTTC | - | TRBJ2-7 | - | TRBV20-1
CASSPGDLQGETQYF | TGTGCCAGCAGTCCGGGAGACCTCCAGGGAGAGACCCAGTACTTC | few | TRBJ2-5 | - | TRBV6-5
CATNPGGTGTEAFF | TGTGCCACCAACCCGGGGGGAACGGGCACTGAAGCTTTCTTT | - | TRBJ1-1 | - | TRBV10-3
CASSIMGSQTEAFF | TGTGCCAGTAGTATTATGGGCAGTCAAACTGAAGCTTTCTTT | few | TRBJ1-1 | - | TRBV19
CASSLRQGGSEAFF | TGCGCCAGCAGCCTCAGACAGGGAGGCTCTGAAGCCTTCTTT | - | TRBJ1-1 | TRBD1 | TRBV5-1
CASSSLPGTGEKTQYF | TGTGCCAGCAGTTCCCTCCCCGGGACAGGGGAAAAGACCCAGTACTTC | - | TRBJ2-5 | TRBD1 | TRBV28
CASSPPTSGVQETQYF | TGTGCCAGCTCACCACCAACTAGCGGGGTCCAAGAGACCCAGTACTTC | few | TRBJ2-5 | TRBD2 | TRBV18
CASSQGRGLTGELFF | TGCGCCAGCAGCCAAGGCAGGGGGCTCACCGGGGAGCTGTTTTTT | - | TRBJ2-2 | TRBD1 | TRBV4-3